One sample yielded the 28 T cell receptor beta chains listed below, sequenced in a study of T cell responses to AZD1222 COVID-19 vaccine. Produced via immunoSEQ multiplex PCR; TCRdb's table is partial and in-frame only. The sample carries under 150,000 clones, approximately 85% recorded once. The sequencing here drew on peripheral blood, taken on day 0 of AZD1222 vaccination. The receptor source for this set is an adult in good health.

CDR3 nucleotides: TGTGCCAGCAGCTTAGGGGAGAAGAAACTGTTTTTT. Amino acid sequence: CASSLGEKKLFF. The chain has TRBV7-2 and TRBJ1-4; D is unresolved. Germline V gives CDR1 SGHTA, CDR2 FQGNSA. The germline V and J ends were trimmed by 1 base and 11 bases, with 8 bases remaining between them. CDR3 length: 12 amino acids.

The V and J genes are TRBV10-3 and TRBJ1-1; TRBD1 matches 8 bases. With V trimmed by 6 bases and J by 6 bases, 6 bases remained unmatched. The CDR3 is 13 amino acids. Per the germline V gene, CDR1 is ENHRY and CDR2 is SYGVKD. The CDR3 region is CAIRETGDAEAFF. The DNA of the CDR3 is TGTGCCATCAGGGAGACAGGGGATGCTGAAGCTTTCTTT.

This chain uses TRBV10-3 with TRBJ2-7, with D hard to call. Germline V lookup: CDR1 ENHRY, CDR2 SYGVKD. The CDR3 has 14 residues. Trimming removed 7 bases from V and 0 bases from J, with 13 bases in between. The CDR3 coding sequence is TGTGCCATCAAGGGTAACGGCCACTCCTACGAGCAGTACTTC. Protein sequence: CAIKGNGHSYEQYF.

The rearrangement uses TRBV19 and TRBJ2-7; 9 bases are shared with TRBD1. The trim removed 5 bases at V and 3 bases at J, leaving 11 bases unmatched. The CDR3 covers 16 residues. The germline V gene encodes CDR1 LNHDA and CDR2 SQIVND (reference sequence). The CDR3 DNA follows: TGTGCCAGTAGTCCCGAGGACAGGGGCTGGGTCTACGAGCAGTACTTC. This codes for CASSPEDRGWVYEQYF.

V is TRBV5-1 and J is TRBJ2-5, with TRBD2 matching over 8 bases. V shed 2 bases, J shed 3 bases, and the junction held 6 bases outside the gene matches. This CDR3 spans 15 amino acids. The germline CDR1 and CDR2 sequences are SGHRS and YFSETQ. DNA of the CDR3: TGCGCCAGCAGCTTAATGGTAGCGGGGAAAGAGACCCAGTACTTC. This encodes CASSLMVAGKETQYF. Together with reference TRBV5-1 and TRBJ2-5, the CDR3 gives the full variable domain: KAGVTQTPRYLIKTRGQQVTLSCSPISGHRSVSWYQQTPGQGLQFLFEYFSETQRNKGNFPGRFSGRQFSNSRSEMNVSTLELGDSALYLCASSLMVAGKETQYFGPGTRLLVL.

The J gene is TRBJ1-1, the V gene TRBV30; D uncertain. CDR1 is GTSNPN and CDR2 is SVGIG in the germline V gene (reference sequence). V lost 4 bases and J 1 base, leaving 10 bases between the germline ends. CDR3 length equals 13 residues. The CDR3 is CAWTVLGNTEAFF. CDR3 DNA sequence: TGTGCCTGGACAGTACTTGGGAACACTGAAGCTTTCTTT.

The chain has TRBV19 and TRBJ1-6; D gene unclear. Trimming removed 3 bases from V and 2 bases from J, with 8 bases in between. The CDR3 has 15 residues. Germline V gives CDR1 LNHDA, CDR2 SQIVND (reference sequence). The CDR3 DNA is TGTGCCAGTAGTATCTCGGACCCCTATAATTCACCCCTCCACTTT. It codes for CASSISDPYNSPLHF.

This clone was detected only once. This chain links TRBV10-3 with TRBJ2-1, with TRBD2 identical over 14 bases. Unmatched junction bases numbered 7, after V lost 4 bases and J lost 5 bases. The germline gives CDR1 ENHRY, CDR2 SYGVKD. This CDR3 spans 17 amino acids. CDR3 sequence reads: CAISAGLAGEADNEQFF. The CDR3 nucleotides read TGTGCCATCAGTGCGGGACTAGCGGGAGAAGCGGACAATGAGCAGTTCTTC.

V and J are TRBV6-4 and TRBJ1-2; 9 bases agree with TRBD1. Per the germline V gene, CDR1 is MRHNA and CDR2 is SNTAGT. This CDR3 contains 15 residues. The J segment lost 4 bases and the V segment lost 4 bases, leaving 7 bases of the junction unmatched. CDR3 bases: TGTGCCAGCAGTGCACGCCAGACAGGGGGCTATGGCTACACCTTC. It yields the protein CASSARQTGGYGYTF.

J is TRBJ1-2 and V is TRBV5-6; 8 bases are shared with TRBD1. The CDR3 length is 13 residues. In germline, CDR1 is SGHDT, CDR2 YYEEEE. After removal of 4 bases from V and 6 bases from J, the junction contained 5 bases not matched to a gene. Here the CDR3 reads CASSPWTGNGYTF. CDR3 coding DNA: TGTGCCAGCAGCCCCTGGACAGGGAATGGCTACACCTTC.

The V call is TRBV3-1 (or the pseudogene TRBV3-2), the J call TRBJ1-2; D may be TRBD1 (5 bases). The CDR3 runs 18 residues. V lost 4 bases to trimming and J lost 4 bases, with 25 bases between them. The germline CDR1 and CDR2 sequences are LGHDT and YNNKEL (reference sequence). In DNA, the CDR3 is TGTGCCAGCAGCCCCCATAGTCTTCGGGACCACCGATCCTATGGCTACACCTTC. Amino acids: CASSPHSLRDHRSYGYTF.

Concerning this clone itself: This sample also contains other DNA sequences that code for the same CDR3. V is TRBV19 and J is TRBJ1-2; D gene uncertain. Trimming cost V 3 bases and J 2 bases, with 10 bases left between them. Germline-derived CDR1 and CDR2 are LNHDA and SQIVND (reference sequence). CDR3 size: 14 residues. The CDR3 nucleotides are TGTGCCAGTAGTATTGGGCAGGCGAACTATGGCTACACCTTC. This translates into CASSIGQANYGYTF.

This CDR3 reads CASSTGLAGTDTQYF. In DNA, the CDR3 is TGTGCCAGCAGTACCGGACTAGCGGGCACAGATACGCAGTATTTT. The V and J genes are TRBV11-1 and TRBJ2-3, with TRBD2 matching 10 bases. This CDR3 comprises 15 residues. Germline lookup yields CDR1 SGHAT and CDR2 FQDESV (reference sequence). J gave up 1 base and V 6 bases, and 4 bases lay outside the gene matches.

The chain carries TRBV7-3 and TRBJ2-1; 7 bases agree with TRBD2. CDR1 and CDR2 (germline): SGHTA, FQGTGA. The CDR3 has 16 amino acids. V was clipped by 5 bases and J by 6 bases; unmatched bases: 13. CDR3 amino acids: CASSAPGLKRTNEQFF. CDR3 in DNA: TGTGCCAGCAGCGCACCGGGACTAAAAAGGACCAATGAGCAGTTCTTC.

The genes are TRBV5-1 and TRBJ1-1; D might be TRBD1 (5 bases). The germline V gene has CDR1 SGHRS and CDR2 YFSETQ. Trimming shortened V by 6 bases and J by 2 bases, and 17 bases separated the two germline ends. The CDR3 spans 15 residues. The CDR3 protein is CASMDPGTKNTEAFF. CDR3 bases: TGCGCCAGCATGGATCCAGGGACCAAAAACACTGAAGCTTTCTTT.

This chain joins TRBV4-1 and TRBJ1-3; D unclear. This CDR3 is 16 amino acids long. The germline CDR1 and CDR2 sequences are MGHRA and YSYEKL. With 1 base removed from V and 0 bases from J, the gap between germline ends came to 10 bases. In nucleotides, the CDR3 is TGCGCCAGCAGCCAAGCTGTTGTAAGCTCTGGAAACACCATATATTTT. Its protein product is CASSQAVVSSGNTIYF.

In its sample, this clone was seen once. DNA of the CDR3: TGTGCCAGCAGCCTAGGACGGGGGAATTCACCCCTCCACTTT. It yields the protein CASSLGRGNSPLHF. The chain links TRBV11-2 to TRBJ1-6; tentatively, D is TRBD1 (5 bases). Trimming removed 5 bases from V and 7 bases from J, with 12 bases in between. This CDR3 contains 14 residues. CDR1 and CDR2 (germline): SGHAT, FQNNGV.

This sequence joins TRBV19 and TRBJ1-3; 9 bases match TRBD1. This CDR3 spans 14 amino acids. V dropped 8 bases and J dropped 8; count of bases not matched to a gene: 10. The germline V gene has CDR1 LNHDA and CDR2 SQIVND (reference sequence). CDR3: CASLTGGASDTIYF. CDR3 in DNA: TGTGCCAGTCTTACAGGGGGCGCATCGGACACCATATATTTT.

The chain carries TRBV7-2 and TRBJ1-1; D is unclear. Germline CDR1 is SGHTA and CDR2 is FQGNSA. The CDR3 runs 15 residues. Trimming stripped 5 bases from V and 0 bases from J, with 13 bases between. The CDR3 reads CASSTSSTMNTEAFF. CDR3 DNA sequence: TGTGCCAGCAGCACCTCGTCGACAATGAACACTGAAGCTTTCTTT.

This clone turned up a few times. The chain has TRBV15 and TRBJ2-7, with 9 bases lining up with TRBD1. The CDR3 is 15 amino acids. Germline CDR1 reads LNHNV; CDR2 reads YYDKDF (reference sequence). Trimming at V came to 3 bases and at J to 9 bases, leaving 12 bases not matched to a gene. The CDR3 protein is CATSSGTGPSEGQYF. For the CDR3, the DNA is TGTGCCACCAGCAGTGGGACAGGGCCCTCCGAGGGGCAGTACTTC.

V gene TRBV10-1 combines with J gene TRBJ2-1, with 9 bases lining up with TRBD2. Per the germline V gene, CDR1 is WNHNN and CDR2 is SYGVQD (reference sequence). CDR3 length equals 14 residues. Trimming took 6 bases from V and 5 from J; bases not matched to a gene: 5. CDR3 region: CASRAGGPDNEQFF. In DNA form, the CDR3 reads TGCGCCAGCAGAGCGGGGGGCCCGGACAATGAGCAGTTCTTC.

The chain recombines TRBV30 with TRBJ1-2; 10 bases are a match to TRBD1. CDR1 and CDR2 from the germline V gene are GTSNPN and SVGIG (reference sequence). This CDR3 spans 15 amino acids. V lost 0 bases, J lost 7 bases, and 8 bases stayed unmatched. CDR3 in amino acids: CAWSVLRTGGLGYTF. The CDR3 DNA reads TGTGCCTGGAGTGTACTCCGGACAGGGGGTCTTGGCTACACCTTC.

The chain recombines TRBV6-2 or TRBV6-3 with TRBJ2-3; D is possibly TRBD2 (5 bases). This CDR3 region has 15 residues. V was shortened by 2 bases and J by 6 bases, with 15 bases between the two germline ends. CDR1 and CDR2 (germline): MNHEY, SVGEGT. The CDR3 bases are TGTGCCAGCAGTTACCTGAGCGGCGGCGGGGATACGCAGTATTTT. Protein sequence: CASSYLSGGGDTQYF.

The chain combines TRBV12-3 or TRBV12-4 with TRBJ1-1; a possible D gene is TRBD1 (6 bases). Between the trimmed V and J ends, which lost 9 bases and 9 bases, there was a span of 20 bases. This CDR3 is built from 13 residues. The CDR3 bases are TGTGCCAGTTCCTTACAGGGAGGTCGGAAAGCTTTCTTT. Translating gives CASSLQGGRKAFF.

The chain couples TRBV6-1 to TRBJ2-3; 7 bases are a match to TRBD2. Germline assignment: CDR1 MNHNS and CDR2 SASEGT. This CDR3 has 17 residues. Trimming removed 4 bases from V and 6 bases from J; junction bases left unmatched: 16. The CDR3 is CASSGTRISQARDTQYF. The CDR3 coding sequence is TGTGCCAGCAGTGGGACTAGAATCAGTCAGGCACGGGATACGCAGTATTTT.

The J gene is TRBJ2-7, the V gene TRBV7-9, with D unclear. V shed 2 bases and J shed 1 base, with 3 bases lying between them. CDR3 length: 12 amino acids. Germline CDR1 is SEHNR and CDR2 is FQNEAQ (reference sequence). CDR3 amino acids: CASSLMSYEQYF. The CDR3 coding sequence is TGTGCCAGCAGCTTAATGTCCTACGAGCAGTACTTC.

This clone showed up just a few times. The chain's CDR3 is CASSLAGGRENSPLHF. The DNA of the CDR3 is TGCGCCAGCAGCTTGGCGGGGGGCAGGGAGAATTCACCCCTCCACTTT. The gene calls are TRBV5-1 and TRBJ1-6, with a tentative D call TRBD1 (6 bases). CDR1 SGHRS and CDR2 YFSETQ come from the germline V gene. Trimming stripped 0 bases from V and 7 bases from J, with 14 bases between. There are 16 residues in the CDR3.

In its sample, this clone was seen once. The gene calls are TRBV6-1 and TRBJ1-5, with D perhaps matching TRBD1 (5 bases). Germline CDR1 is MNHNS and CDR2 is SASEGT. This CDR3 has 16 amino acids. Trimming took off 1 base at V and 3 bases at J, with 13 bases between the two ends. The CDR3: CASSEVGTRNNQPQHF. CDR3 nucleotides: TGTGCCAGCAGTGAAGTAGGGACCAGAAACAATCAGCCCCAGCATTTT.